These 15 T cell receptor beta chains were sequenced from one sample in a study of T-cell reconstitution after alpha-beta-depleted transplantation in children. The library targeted TCRbeta and was prepared with unique molecular identifiers. A single record per CDR3 protein comes from TCRdb applying MiXCR to the PCR reads. The sample carries hundreds of thousands of distinct CDR3 sequences, 10% to 15% recorded once. The starting material was PBMCs, mostly from graft donor cells, obtained 360 days after TCRalphabeta/CD19-depleted stem cell transplant. All receptors derive from a male patient younger than 18 who had a stem cell transplant for acute myeloid leukemia, so the T cells may come from the graft donor.

This clonotype was seen at least ten times. The chain employs TRBV29-1 and TRBJ2-4; D might be TRBD2 (5 bases). Germline CDR1 is SQVTM and CDR2 is ANQGSEA. CDR3 size: 11 residues. V was clipped by 2 bases and J by 9 bases, with 8 bases between them. In nucleotides, the CDR3 is TGCAGCGTTGAATCCCTAGCCATTCAGTACTTC. Its translation is CSVESLAIQYF.

The gene calls are TRBV5-6 and TRBJ2-1; D possibly uses TRBD1 or TRBD2 (7 bases each). V dropped 2 bases and J dropped 4 bases, with 16 bases sitting between them. Germline CDR1 is SGHDT and CDR2 is YYEEEE. The CDR3 covers 16 residues. The CDR3 loop reads CASSFPGGAGYNEQFF. CDR3 DNA sequence: TGTGCCAGCAGCTTTCCAGGGGGGGCGGGATACAATGAGCAGTTCTTC.

V is TRBV21-1 and J is TRBJ1-3; TRBD1 is taken as the D call from the table, unchecked against the DNA. TRBV21-1 is a pseudogene. CDR3 size: 15 residues. The CDR3 sequence is CASSPWGGPGNTIYF. DNA of the CDR3: TGTGCCAGCAGCCCATGGGGGGGCCCTGGAAACACCATATATTTT.

This clonotype was detected only a few times. The chain has TRBV20-1 and TRBJ2-5; 7 bases agree with TRBD1. This CDR3 is 15 amino acids long. V trimming: 6 bases; J trimming: 4 bases; junction bases outside the gene matches: 14. CDR1 and CDR2 (germline): DFQATT, SNEGSKA (reference sequence). Here the CDR3 reads CSALEGGIGGETQYF. CDR3 in DNA: TGCAGTGCCCTAGAAGGGGGCATTGGGGGAGAGACCCAGTACTTC.

This clonotype was observed at least ten times. The genes are TRBV7-2 and TRBJ2-2; D is uncertain. Germline V CDR1 and CDR2: SGHTA, FQGNSA. Trimming cost V 6 bases and J 8 bases, with 7 bases left between them. The CDR3 loop spans 11 amino acids. The CDR3 DNA reads TGTGCCAGCAGGACCTCTGGGGAGCTGTTTTTT. Residues: CASRTSGELFF.

This clonotype was seen a handful of times. The rearrangement joins TRBV10-3 to TRBJ2-1; no clear D. Germline CDR1 reads ENHRY; CDR2 reads SYGVKD. V was clipped by 0 bases and J by 5 bases, with 8 bases between them. The CDR3 runs 14 residues. Here the CDR3 DNA reads TGTGCCATCAGTGAGTCAAGGCTTAACAATGAGCAGTTCTTC. The encoded protein is CAISESRLNNEQFF.

This clonotype occurred a few times. This chain joins TRBV9 and TRBJ2-7; 16 bases are shared with TRBD2. The CDR3 length is 15 residues. The V and J ends lost 4 bases and 5 bases, in that order; junction bases with no gene match: 3. Looked up from germline, CDR1 is SGDLS and CDR2 is YYNGEE. The CDR3 sequence: CASSYGTSGRDEQYF. Written as DNA, the CDR3 is TGTGCCAGCAGCTATGGGACTAGCGGGAGGGACGAGCAGTACTTC.

This sequence joins TRBV21-1 and TRBJ1-1; TRBD1, as called in the table, went unchecked against the DNA. TRBV21-1 is described as a pseudogene. CDR3 length: 11 residues. CDR3 sequence (DNA): TGTGCCAGCCCTGCCCCTGCTGAAGCTTTCTTT. Protein product: CASPAPAEAFF.

The J gene is TRBJ2-1, the V gene TRBV4-3; D gene uncertain. The CDR3 has 14 residues. Germline assignment: CDR1 LGHNA and CDR2 YSLEER. Trimming took 1 base from V and 5 from J, leaving 9 bases between them. The CDR3 sequence: CASSQVRLNNEQFF. CDR3 DNA sequence: TGCGCCAGCAGCCAAGTCCGTCTAAACAATGAGCAGTTCTTC.

This clonotype showed up many times. The chain uses TRBV3-1 and TRBJ2-4; a possible D gene is TRBD1 (5 bases). The CDR3 extends over 15 amino acids. Germline V gene lookup returns CDR1 LGHDT and CDR2 YNNKEL (reference sequence). V lost 4 bases and J 5 bases, leaving 15 bases between the germline ends. This CDR3 is CASSPRPDRENIQYF. DNA of the CDR3: TGTGCCAGCAGCCCGCGCCCAGACAGAGAAAACATTCAGTACTTC.

This clonotype was observed many times. The V gene is TRBV9, the J gene TRBJ2-7; 7 bases match TRBD2. Germline-derived CDR1 and CDR2 are SGDLS and YYNGEE. CDR3 length: 14 residues. The V gene end was trimmed by 0 bases and the J gene end by 2 bases; junction bases not matched to a gene: 2. CDR3 sequence reads: CASSVEGLPYEQYF. The DNA of the CDR3 is TGTGCCAGCAGCGTAGAGGGACTACCCTACGAGCAGTACTTC.

J is TRBJ2-7 and V is TRBV12-3 or TRBV12-4, with 9 nucleotides matching TRBD2. The ends lost 3 bases at V and 4 bases at J; junction bases unmatched: 4. The CDR3 is 14 residues long. CDR3: CASSFGTSQYEQYF. The CDR3 DNA reads TGTGCCAGCAGTTTCGGGACTAGCCAGTACGAGCAGTACTTC.

This clonotype was picked up a small number of times. V gene TRBV7-3 combines with J gene TRBJ2-7; 14 positions agree with TRBD2. Germline lookup yields CDR1 SGHTA and CDR2 FQGTGA. CDR3 size: 17 residues. The V segment lost 4 bases and the J segment 3 bases; nucleotides outside the gene matches: 8. The CDR3 sequence: CASSSMGLAGALYEQYF. The CDR3 DNA is TGTGCCAGCAGCTCAATGGGACTAGCGGGAGCGCTCTACGAGCAGTACTTC.

This clonotype showed up just a few times. The chain recombines TRBV9 with TRBJ2-7; D unclear. The CDR3 is 14 amino acids. Germline V gene lookup returns CDR1 SGDLS and CDR2 YYNGEE. V was trimmed by 4 bases and J by 4 bases, leaving 15 bases between them. CDR3 sequence (DNA): TGTGCCAGCAGCCCCTCGACCGCCCAATACGAGCAGTACTTC. This sequence encodes CASSPSTAQYEQYF. Complete variable domain (other parts from reference TRBV9 and TRBJ2-7): DSGVTQTPKHLITATGQRVTLRCSPRSGDLSVYWYQQSLDQGLQFLIQYYNGEERAKGNILERFSAQQFPDLHSELNLSSLELGDSALYFCASSPSTAQYEQYFGPGTRLTVT.

The chain is built from TRBV7-2 and TRBJ2-3, with a weak D call TRBD1 (5 bases). V lost 0 bases, J lost 6 bases, and 19 bases lay in between. Germline V gene data show CDR1 as SGHTA and CDR2 as FQGNSA. The CDR3 loop spans 17 amino acids. Here the CDR3 DNA reads TGTGCCAGCAGCTTAGCGTCCTTTACAGGAAGGTCCGATACGCAGTATTTT. Its protein is CASSLASFTGRSDTQYF.